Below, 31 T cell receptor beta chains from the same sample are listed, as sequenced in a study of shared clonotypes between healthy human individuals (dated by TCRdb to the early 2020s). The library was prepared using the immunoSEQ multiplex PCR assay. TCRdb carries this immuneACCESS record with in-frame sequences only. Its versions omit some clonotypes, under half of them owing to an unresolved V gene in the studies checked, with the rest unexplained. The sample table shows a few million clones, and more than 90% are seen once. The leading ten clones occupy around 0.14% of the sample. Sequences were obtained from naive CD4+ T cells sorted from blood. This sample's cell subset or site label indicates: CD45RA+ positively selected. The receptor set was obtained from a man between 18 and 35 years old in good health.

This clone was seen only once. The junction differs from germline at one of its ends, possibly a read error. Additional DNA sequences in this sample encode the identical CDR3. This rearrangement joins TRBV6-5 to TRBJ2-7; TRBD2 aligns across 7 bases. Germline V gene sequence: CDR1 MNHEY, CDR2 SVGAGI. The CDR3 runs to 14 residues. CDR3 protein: CASSPPTSSYEQYF. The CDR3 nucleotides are TGCGCCAGCAGTCCTCCGACTAGCAGCTACGAGCAGTACTTC.

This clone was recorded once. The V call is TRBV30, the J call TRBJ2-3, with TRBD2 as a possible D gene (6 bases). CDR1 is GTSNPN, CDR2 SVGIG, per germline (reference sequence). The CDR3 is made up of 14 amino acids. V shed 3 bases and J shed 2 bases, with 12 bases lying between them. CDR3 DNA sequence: TGTGCCTGGAGCGCCTGGGGACTCACAGATACGCAGTATTTT. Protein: CAWSAWGLTDTQYF.

The CDR3 reads CAISKQSYTEAFF. Written as DNA, the CDR3 is TGTGCCATCAGTAAACAGAGTTACACTGAAGCTTTCTTT. The chain joins TRBV10-3 to TRBJ1-1, with D hard to call. The CDR3 is 13 residues long. The V gene's germline CDR1 is ENHRY and CDR2 SYGVKD. V was pared by 5 bases and J by 3 bases, with 10 bases between.

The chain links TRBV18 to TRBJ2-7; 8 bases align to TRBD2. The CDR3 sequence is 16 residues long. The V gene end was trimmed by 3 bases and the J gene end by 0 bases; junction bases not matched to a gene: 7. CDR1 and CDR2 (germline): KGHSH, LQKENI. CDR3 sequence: CASSPLAGPYSYEQYF. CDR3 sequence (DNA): TGTGCCAGCTCACCCCTAGCGGGTCCTTACTCCTACGAGCAGTACTTC. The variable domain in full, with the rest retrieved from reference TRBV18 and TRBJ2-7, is NAGVMQNPRHLVRRRGQEARLRCSPMKGHSHVYWYRQLPEEGLKFMVYLQKENIIDESGMPKERFSAEFPKEGPSILRIQQVVRGDSAAYFCASSPLAGPYSYEQYFGPGTRLTVT.

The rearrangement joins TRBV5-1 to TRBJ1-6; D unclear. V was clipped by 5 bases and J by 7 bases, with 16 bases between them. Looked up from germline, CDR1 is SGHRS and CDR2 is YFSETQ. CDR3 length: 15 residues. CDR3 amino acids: CASRSSLGSNSPLHF. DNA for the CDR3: TGCGCCAGCAGATCTTCCCTTGGATCGAATTCACCCCTCCACTTT.

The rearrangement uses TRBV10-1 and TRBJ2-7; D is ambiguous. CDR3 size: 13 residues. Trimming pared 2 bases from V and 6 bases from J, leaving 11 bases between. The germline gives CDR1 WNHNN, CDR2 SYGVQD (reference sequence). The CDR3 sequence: CASSEGLQTEQYF. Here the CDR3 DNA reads TGCGCCAGCAGTGAGGGCCTCCAGACCGAGCAGTACTTC.

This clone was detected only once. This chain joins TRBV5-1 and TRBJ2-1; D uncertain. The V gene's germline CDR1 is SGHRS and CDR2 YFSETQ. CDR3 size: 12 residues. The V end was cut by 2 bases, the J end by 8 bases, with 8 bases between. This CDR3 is CASSFNFDEQFF. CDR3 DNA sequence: TGCGCCAGCAGCTTTAACTTCGATGAGCAGTTCTTC.

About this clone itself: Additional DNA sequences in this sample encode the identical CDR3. CDR3 DNA: TGCGCCAGCAGCAGCTCAACAGGGCAAGAGACCCAGTACTTC. Translation gives CASSSSTGQETQYF. This sequence joins TRBV5-1 and TRBJ2-5; tentative D call: TRBD1 (6 bases). The V and J ends lost 4 bases and 2 bases respectively, with 12 bases between them. Germline V lookup: CDR1 SGHRS, CDR2 YFSETQ. The CDR3 has 14 amino acids.

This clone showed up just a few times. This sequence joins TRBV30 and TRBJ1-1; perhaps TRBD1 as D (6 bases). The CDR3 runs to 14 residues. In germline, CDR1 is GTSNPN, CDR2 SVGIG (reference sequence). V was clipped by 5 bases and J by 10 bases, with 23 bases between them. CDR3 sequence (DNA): TGTGCCTGGGACGTCGGGGGGGCCCTACCCTCAGCTTTCTTT. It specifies CAWDVGGALPSAFF.

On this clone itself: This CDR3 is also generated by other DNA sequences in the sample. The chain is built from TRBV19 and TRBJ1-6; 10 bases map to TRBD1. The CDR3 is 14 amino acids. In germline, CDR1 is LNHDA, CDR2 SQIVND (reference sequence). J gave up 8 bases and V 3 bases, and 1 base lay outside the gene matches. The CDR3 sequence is CASSIGTGDSPLHF. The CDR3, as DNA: TGTGCCAGTAGTATTGGGACAGGGGATTCACCCCTCCACTTT.

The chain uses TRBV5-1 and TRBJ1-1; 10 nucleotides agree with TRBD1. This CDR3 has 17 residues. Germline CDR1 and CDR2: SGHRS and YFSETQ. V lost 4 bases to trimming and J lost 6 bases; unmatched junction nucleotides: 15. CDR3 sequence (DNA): TGCGCCAGCAGCCCTACGCGGGACAGGGGCTACGGGGCTGAAGCTTTCTTT. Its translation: CASSPTRDRGYGAEAFF.

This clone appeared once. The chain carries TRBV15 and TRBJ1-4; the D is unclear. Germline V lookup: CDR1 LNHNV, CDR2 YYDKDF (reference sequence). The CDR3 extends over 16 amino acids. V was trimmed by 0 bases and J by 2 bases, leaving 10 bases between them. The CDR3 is CATSRDPTRTNEKLFF. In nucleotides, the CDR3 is TGTGCCACCAGCAGAGATCCGACACGGACTAATGAAAAACTGTTTTTT. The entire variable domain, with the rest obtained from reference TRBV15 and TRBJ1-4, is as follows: DAMVIQNPRYQVTQFGKPVTLSCSQTLNHNVMYWYQQKSSQAPKLLFHYYDKDFNNEADTPDNFQSRRPNTSFCFLDIRSPGLGDTAMYLCATSRDPTRTNEKLFFGSGTQLSVL.

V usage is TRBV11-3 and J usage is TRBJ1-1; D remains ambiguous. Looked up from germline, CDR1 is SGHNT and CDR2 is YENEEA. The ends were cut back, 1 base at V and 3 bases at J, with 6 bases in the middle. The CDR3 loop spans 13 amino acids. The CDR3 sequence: CASSLGIDTEAFF. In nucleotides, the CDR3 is TGTGCCAGCAGCTTAGGAATCGACACTGAAGCTTTCTTT.

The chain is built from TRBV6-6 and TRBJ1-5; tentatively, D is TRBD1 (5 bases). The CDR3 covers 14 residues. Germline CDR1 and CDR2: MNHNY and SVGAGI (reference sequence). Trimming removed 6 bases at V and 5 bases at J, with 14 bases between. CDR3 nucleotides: TGTGCCAGCAGACCACCAGGGTGGCATCAGCCCCAGCATTTT. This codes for CASRPPGWHQPQHF.

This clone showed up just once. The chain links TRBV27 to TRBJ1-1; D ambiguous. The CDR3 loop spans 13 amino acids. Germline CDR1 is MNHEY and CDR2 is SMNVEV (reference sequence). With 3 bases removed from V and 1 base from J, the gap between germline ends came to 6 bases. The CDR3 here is CASSFASNTEAFF. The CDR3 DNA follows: TGTGCCAGCAGTTTCGCCTCGAACACTGAAGCTTTCTTT.

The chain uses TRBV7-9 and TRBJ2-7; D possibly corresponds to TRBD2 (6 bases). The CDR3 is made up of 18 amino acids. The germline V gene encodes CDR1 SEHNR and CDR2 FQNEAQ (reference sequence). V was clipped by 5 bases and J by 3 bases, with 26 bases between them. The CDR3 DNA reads TGTGCCAGCAGCCCCTGGACGGGATCCTTAGCGGACCTCTACGAGCAGTACTTC. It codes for CASSPWTGSLADLYEQYF.

The CDR3 protein is CASSREGSNYGYTF. The CDR3 DNA sequence: TGTGCCAGCAGCCGGGAGGGATCTAACTATGGCTACACCTTC. The chain combines TRBV2 with TRBJ1-2, with no clear D. Germline V CDR1 and CDR2: SNHLY, FYNNEI. The CDR3 covers 14 residues. The V and J ends lost 6 bases and 0 bases respectively, with 11 bases between them. The entire variable domain, with the rest obtained from reference TRBV2 and TRBJ1-2, is as follows: EPEVTQTPSHQVTQMGQEVILRCVPISNHLYFYWYRQILGQKVEFLVSFYNNEISEKSEIFDDQFSVERPDGSNFTLKIRSTKLEDSAMYFCASSREGSNYGYTFGSGTRLTVV.

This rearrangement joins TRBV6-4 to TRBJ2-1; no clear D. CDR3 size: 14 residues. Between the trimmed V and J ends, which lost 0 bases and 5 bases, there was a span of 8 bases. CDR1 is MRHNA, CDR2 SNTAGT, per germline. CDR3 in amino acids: CASSDSKGNNEQFF. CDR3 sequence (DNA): TGTGCCAGCAGTGACTCGAAAGGTAACAATGAGCAGTTCTTC.

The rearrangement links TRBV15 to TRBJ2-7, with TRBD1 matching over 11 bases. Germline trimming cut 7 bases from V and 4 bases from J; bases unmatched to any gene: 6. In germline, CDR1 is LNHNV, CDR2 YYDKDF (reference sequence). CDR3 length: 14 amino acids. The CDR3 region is CATTPGQGGYEQYF. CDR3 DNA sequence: TGTGCCACCACCCCGGGACAGGGGGGATACGAGCAGTACTTC.

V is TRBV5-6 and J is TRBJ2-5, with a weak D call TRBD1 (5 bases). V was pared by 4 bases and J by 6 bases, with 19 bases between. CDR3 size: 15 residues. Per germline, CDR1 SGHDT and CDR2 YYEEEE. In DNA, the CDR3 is TGTGCCAGCAGCCCGTGGACACGAGATGCGAAGACCCAGTACTTC. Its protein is CASSPWTRDAKTQYF.

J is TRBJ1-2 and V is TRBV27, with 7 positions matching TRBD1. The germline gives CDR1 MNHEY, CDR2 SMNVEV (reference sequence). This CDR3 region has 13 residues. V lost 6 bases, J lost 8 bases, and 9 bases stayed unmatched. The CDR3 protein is CASRKSGGEGYTF. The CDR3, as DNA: TGTGCCAGCAGGAAGTCAGGGGGAGAAGGCTACACCTTC.

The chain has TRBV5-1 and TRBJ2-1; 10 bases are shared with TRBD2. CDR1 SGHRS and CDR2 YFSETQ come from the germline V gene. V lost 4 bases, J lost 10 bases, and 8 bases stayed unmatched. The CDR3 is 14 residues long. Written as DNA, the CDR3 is TGCGCCAGCAGCCCCAGGACTAGCGGCGGCGAGCAGTTCTTC. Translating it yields CASSPRTSGGEQFF.

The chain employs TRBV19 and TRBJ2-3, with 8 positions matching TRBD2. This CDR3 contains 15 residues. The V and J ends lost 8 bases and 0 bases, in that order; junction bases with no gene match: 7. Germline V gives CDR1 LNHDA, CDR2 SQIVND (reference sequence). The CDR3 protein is CASSEIAGSTDTQYF. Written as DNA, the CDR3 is TGTGCCAGTTCCGAGATAGCGGGGAGCACAGATACGCAGTATTTT. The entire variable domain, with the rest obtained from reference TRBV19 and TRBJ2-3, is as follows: DGGITQSPKYLFRKEGQNVTLSCEQNLNHDAMYWYRQDPGQGLRLIYYSQIVNDFQKGDIAEGYSVSREKKESFPLTVTSAQKNPTAFYLCASSEIAGSTDTQYFGPGTRLTVL.

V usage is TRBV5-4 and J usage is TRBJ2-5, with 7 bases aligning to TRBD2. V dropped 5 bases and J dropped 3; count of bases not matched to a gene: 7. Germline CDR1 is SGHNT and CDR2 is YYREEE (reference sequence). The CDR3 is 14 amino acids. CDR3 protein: CASRDPSGKETQYF. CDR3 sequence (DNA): TGTGCCAGCAGAGACCCTAGCGGAAAAGAGACCCAGTACTTC.

Written as DNA, the CDR3 is TGCGCCAGCAGCACAGAGGGGGCAACAGATACGCAGTATTTT. It yields the protein CASSTEGATDTQYF. The V call is TRBV5-1, the J call TRBJ2-3, with 7 bases aligning to TRBD1. Looked up from germline, CDR1 is SGHRS and CDR2 is YFSETQ. Trimming removed 4 bases from V and 3 bases from J; junction bases left unmatched: 5. This CDR3 has 14 amino acids.

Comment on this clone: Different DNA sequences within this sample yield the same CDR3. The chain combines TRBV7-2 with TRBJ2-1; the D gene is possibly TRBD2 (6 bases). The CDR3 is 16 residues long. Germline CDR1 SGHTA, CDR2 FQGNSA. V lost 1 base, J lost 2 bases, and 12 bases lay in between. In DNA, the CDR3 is TGTGCCAGCAGCTTAGTTGGCGGAGGGACCTACAATGAGCAGTTCTTC. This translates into CASSLVGGGTYNEQFF.

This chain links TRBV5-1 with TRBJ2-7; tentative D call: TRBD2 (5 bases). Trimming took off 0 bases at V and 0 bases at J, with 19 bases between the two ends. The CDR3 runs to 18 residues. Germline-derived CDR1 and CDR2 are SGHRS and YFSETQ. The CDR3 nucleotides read TGCGCCAGCAGCTTGGCCCGAGGCGGACTCCCGAGCTCCTACGAGCAGTACTTC. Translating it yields CASSLARGGLPSSYEQYF.

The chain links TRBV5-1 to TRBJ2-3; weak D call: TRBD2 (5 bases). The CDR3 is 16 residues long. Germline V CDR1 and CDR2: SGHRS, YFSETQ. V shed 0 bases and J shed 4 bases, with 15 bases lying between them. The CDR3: CASSLGALQEADTQYF. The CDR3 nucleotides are TGCGCCAGCAGCTTGGGGGCCCTCCAGGAGGCAGATACGCAGTATTTT.

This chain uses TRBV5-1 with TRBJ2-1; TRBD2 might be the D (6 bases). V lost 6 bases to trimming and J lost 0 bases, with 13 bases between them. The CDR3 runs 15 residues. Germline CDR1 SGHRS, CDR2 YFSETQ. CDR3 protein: CASTGVSSSYNEQFF. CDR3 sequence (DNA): TGCGCCAGCACGGGAGTCTCGAGCTCCTACAATGAGCAGTTCTTC.

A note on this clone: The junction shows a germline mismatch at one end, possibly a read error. The CDR3 region is CASSTDLAGAGNEQFF. The CDR3 DNA sequence: TGTGCTAGCAGCACCGATCTAGCGGGAGCGGGTAATGAGCAGTTCTTC. The chain uses TRBV7-7 and TRBJ2-1; 10 bases match TRBD2. The germline V gene has CDR1 SSHAT and CDR2 FNYEAQ (reference sequence). CDR3 length: 16 amino acids.

The DNA for the CDR3 is TGTGCTAGTGGCCAGAAGATGCTTGAGACTGAAGCTTTCTTT. Its translation: CASGQKMLETEAFF. The chain recombines TRBV12-5 with TRBJ1-1; no firm D call. Per the germline V gene, CDR1 is LGHNT and CDR2 is FRNRAP. The CDR3 totals 14 residues. V was cut by 6 bases and J by 5 bases, with 16 bases left in between.